This T cell receptor (beta chain) was found in a study of blood T cell repertoires in COVID-19. CDR1 is SEHNR and CDR2 is FQNEAQ in the germline V gene (reference sequence). The CDR3 contains 17 residues. V was clipped by 1 base and J by 0 bases; unmatched bases: 8. Only in-frame clones appear in the TCRdb table, and some are missing; sequencing was by immunoSEQ multiplex PCR. The data hold 160,000 or so clones, with around 83% observed a single time. This TCR was recovered from a woman in her forties or fifties with COVID-19, enrolled during active disease. The gene calls are TRBV7-9 and TRBJ2-7; 8 nucleotides align to TRBD1. Specimen: peripheral blood. The chain's CDR3 is CASSLGTRDRSSYEQYF. CDR3 nucleotide sequence: TGTGCCAGCAGCTTAGGGACTCGGGACAGGAGCTCCTACGAGCAGTACTTC.